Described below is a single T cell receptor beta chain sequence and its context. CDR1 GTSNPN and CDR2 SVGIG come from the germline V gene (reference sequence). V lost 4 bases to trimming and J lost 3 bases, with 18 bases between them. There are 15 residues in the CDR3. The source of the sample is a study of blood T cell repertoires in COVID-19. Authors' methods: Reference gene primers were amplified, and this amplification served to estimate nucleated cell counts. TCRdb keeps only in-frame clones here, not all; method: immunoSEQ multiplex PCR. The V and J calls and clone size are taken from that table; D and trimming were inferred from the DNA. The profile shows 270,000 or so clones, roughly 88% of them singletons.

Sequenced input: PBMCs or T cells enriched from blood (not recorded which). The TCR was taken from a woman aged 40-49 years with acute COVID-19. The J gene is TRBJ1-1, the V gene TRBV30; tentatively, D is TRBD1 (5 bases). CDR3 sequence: CAWTAGLWGDTEAFF. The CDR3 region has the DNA TGTGCCTGGACCGCGGGACTCTGGGGGGACACTGAAGCTTTCTTT.